The 32 T cell receptor beta chains below all came from one sample that was sequenced in a study of identical twins. TCRdb processed the 5' RACE reads anew with MiXCR; each CDR3 protein has one entry. Of hundreds of thousands of distinct CDR3 sequences in the sample, about 20% were seen once. These data also featured in a second study, about T cells expressing NK-cell markers.

The sample consisted of PBMCs. All receptors derive from a woman between 18 and 29 years old in good health.

V usage is TRBV20-1 and J usage is TRBJ2-5, with 7 nucleotides matching TRBD2. V lost 4 bases, J lost 4 bases, and 3 bases stayed unmatched. The germline CDR1 and CDR2 sequences are DFQATT and SNEGSKA (reference sequence). There are 12 residues in the CDR3. The CDR3 nucleotides read TGCAGTGCTATGCCTAGCGGAGAGACCCAGTACTTC. It translates to CSAMPSGETQYF.

This clonotype was found a few times. This chain connects TRBV12-5 to TRBJ1-2; 9 positions match TRBD1. The CDR3 totals 14 residues. CDR1 and CDR2 from the germline V gene are LGHNT and FRNRAP. The trim removed 5 bases at V and 6 bases at J, leaving 7 bases unmatched. The CDR3 loop is CASGLTGGRDGYTF. The DNA of the CDR3 is TGTGCTAGTGGTCTGACAGGGGGACGAGATGGCTACACCTTC.

This chain joins TRBV6-1 and TRBJ2-7, with D hard to call. Trimming took 2 bases from V and 0 from J, leaving 5 bases between them. The CDR3 length is 13 residues. Germline V gene sequence: CDR1 MNHNS, CDR2 SASEGT. The CDR3 nucleotides are TGTGCCAGCAGTGAACTAGTCTCCTACGAGCAGTACTTC. It yields the protein CASSELVSYEQYF.

The sample holds a few counts of this clonotype. The chain employs TRBV7-9 and TRBJ2-1; D possibly corresponds to TRBD2 (5 bases). This CDR3 is built from 16 residues. The germline V gene has CDR1 SEHNR and CDR2 FQNEAQ (reference sequence). The germline V and J ends were trimmed by 1 base and 8 bases, with 18 bases remaining between them. The CDR3, as DNA: TGTGCCAGCAGCTTAGGAATGGGGTATGTGAGGGATGAGCAGTTCTTC. Its protein product is CASSLGMGYVRDEQFF.

This clonotype was seen only a few times. V usage is TRBV12-3 or TRBV12-4 and J usage is TRBJ2-7; D ambiguous. Trimming removed 7 bases from V and 1 base from J, with 11 bases in between. This CDR3 has 13 amino acids. CDR3 loop: CASTRSLSYEQYF. The CDR3, as DNA: TGTGCCAGCACTAGGTCACTTTCCTACGAGCAGTACTTC.

This clonotype has only a few counts. The rearrangement links TRBV7-2 to TRBJ2-1, with 9 bases lining up with TRBD2. Germline V gene data show CDR1 as SGHTA and CDR2 as FQGNSA. This CDR3 spans 15 amino acids. The ends lost 8 bases at V and 7 bases at J; junction bases unmatched: 12. CDR3 sequence: CASSRLAGVPNEQFF. The CDR3 coding sequence is TGTGCCAGCTCCCGTTTAGCGGGAGTTCCTAATGAGCAGTTCTTC. The whole variable domain, remainder taken from reference TRBV7-2 and TRBJ2-1, is GAGVSQSPSNKVTEKGKDVELRCDPISGHTALYWYRQSLGQGLEFLIYFQGNSAPDKSGLPSDRFSAERTGGSVSTLTIQRTQQEDSAVYLCASSRLAGVPNEQFFGPGTRLTVL.

The table lists this clonotype with a few counts. The gene calls are TRBV7-9 and TRBJ1-5, with a tentative D call TRBD1 (6 bases). V shed 2 bases and J shed 13 bases, with 12 bases lying between them. This CDR3 has 12 residues. Germline CDR1 reads SEHNR; CDR2 reads FQNEAQ (reference sequence). The CDR3 is CASSLSPGEQHF. The CDR3 DNA follows: TGTGCCAGCAGCTTATCGCCAGGGGAACAGCATTTT.

This clonotype has a handful of counts. The V and J genes are TRBV7-9 and TRBJ1-1; the D gene is possibly TRBD1 (5 bases). Trimming left V 2 bases short and J 5 bases short, with 12 bases between. This CDR3 region has 14 residues. The germline V gene encodes CDR1 SEHNR and CDR2 FQNEAQ (reference sequence). CDR3: CASSLKSSGTEAFF. Written as DNA, the CDR3 is TGTGCCAGCAGCTTAAAGTCCTCAGGGACTGAAGCTTTCTTT. Variable domain in full (rest from reference TRBV7-9 and TRBJ1-1): DTGVSQNPRHKITKRGQNVTFRCDPISEHNRLYWYRQTLGQGPEFLTYFQNEAQLEKSRLLSDRFSAERPKGSFSTLEIQRTEQGDSAMYLCASSLKSSGTEAFFGQGTRLTVV.

This clonotype has more than one count but fewer than ten. The chain has TRBV15 and TRBJ2-1; D unresolved. Germline V gene sequence: CDR1 LNHNV, CDR2 YYDKDF (reference sequence). CDR3 length equals 12 residues. The V end was cut by 1 base, the J end by 9 bases, with 7 bases between. CDR3 DNA: TGTGCCACCAGCAGAGGTGAGACTGAGCAGTTCTTC. Translated, it gives CATSRGETEQFF.

This CDR3 is CASSSGTSVSYEQYF. The CDR3 region has the DNA TGTGCCAGCAGCTCCGGGACTAGCGTCTCCTACGAGCAGTACTTC. The genes are TRBV5-6 and TRBJ2-7; 10 nucleotides align to TRBD2. The CDR3 covers 15 residues. CDR1 SGHDT and CDR2 YYEEEE come from the germline V gene. V was clipped by 3 bases and J by 0 bases; unmatched bases: 3.

The sample holds a few counts of this clonotype. This rearrangement joins TRBV6-1 to TRBJ2-5, with 13 bases aligning to TRBD2. The CDR3 is 16 residues long. Germline trimming cut 7 bases from V and 4 bases from J; bases unmatched to any gene: 9. Germline V gives CDR1 MNHNS, CDR2 SASEGT. CDR3 in amino acids: CASTEGTSGAGETQYF. In DNA form, the CDR3 reads TGTGCCAGCACCGAGGGGACTAGCGGGGCTGGAGAGACCCAGTACTTC.

The V gene is TRBV20-1, the J gene TRBJ2-1, with 9 bases identical to TRBD1. Germline CDR1 and CDR2: DFQATT and SNEGSKA (reference sequence). This CDR3 has 12 residues. V dropped 6 bases and J dropped 10; count of bases not matched to a gene: 7. CDR3: CSAKPGQGEQFF. CDR3 DNA sequence: TGCAGTGCCAAACCGGGACAGGGAGAGCAGTTCTTC.

This clonotype was recorded a few times. The rearrangement joins TRBV15 to TRBJ2-1; the match to TRBD2 covers 10 bases. The germline gives CDR1 LNHNV, CDR2 YYDKDF (reference sequence). V trimming: 0 bases; J trimming: 3 bases; junction bases outside the gene matches: 14. The length of the CDR3 is 20 residues. Written as DNA, the CDR3 is TGTGCCACCAGCAGAGATGGAGCGGGAGGGCCGCCGGATCGCTACAATGAGCAGTTCTTC. Amino acids: CATSRDGAGGPPDRYNEQFF.

This clonotype has more than one count but fewer than ten. V is TRBV3-1 and J is TRBJ2-7; the match to TRBD1 covers 10 bases. Per the germline V gene, CDR1 is LGHDT and CDR2 is YNNKEL (reference sequence). The CDR3 has 14 residues. With 3 bases clipped from V and 3 bases from J, the junction kept 2 bases outside the gene matches. The CDR3 DNA reads as TGTGCCAGCAGCCAGCGGACAGGGGGCTACGAGCAGTACTTC. This translates into CASSQRTGGYEQYF.

The chain recombines TRBV30 with TRBJ2-2; D is undetermined. The germline V gene has CDR1 GTSNPN and CDR2 SVGIG (reference sequence). Trimming removed 1 base from V and 6 bases from J, with 9 bases in between. This CDR3 has 13 amino acids. Written as DNA, the CDR3 is TGTGCCTGGAGTGATTCGCGACCCGGGGAGCTGTTTTTT. Protein product: CAWSDSRPGELFF.

The rearrangement links TRBV6-6 to TRBJ2-7, with D possibly TRBD2 on 6 matching bases. V lost 7 bases to trimming and J lost 4 bases, with 14 bases between them. The germline V gene encodes CDR1 MNHNY and CDR2 SVGAGI (reference sequence). The CDR3 contains 13 residues. The CDR3 sequence is CASTEAGTYEQYF. For the CDR3, the DNA is TGTGCCAGCACCGAGGCGGGGACTTACGAGCAGTACTTC.

The table lists this clonotype with a few counts. The V call is TRBV5-1, the J call TRBJ1-1, with 7 bases aligning to TRBD1. This CDR3 spans 15 amino acids. Germline V CDR1 and CDR2: SGHRS, YFSETQ. The V gene end was trimmed by 5 bases and the J gene end by 3 bases; junction bases not matched to a gene: 10. The CDR3 sequence: CASSINRGAYTEAFF. The DNA for the CDR3 is TGCGCCAGCAGTATCAACAGGGGAGCTTACACTGAAGCTTTCTTT.

This chain links TRBV7-9 with TRBJ2-1; 9 bases are shared with TRBD1. Per the germline V gene, CDR1 is SEHNR and CDR2 is FQNEAQ (reference sequence). The CDR3 is made up of 15 amino acids. The junction had 9 bases not matched to a gene; V was cut back by 5 bases and J by 7 bases. CDR3 DNA: TGTGCCAGCAGCACAGGACAGGGGATTTTGAATGAGCAGTTCTTC. This sequence encodes CASSTGQGILNEQFF.

In its sample, this clonotype was seen many times. The chain combines TRBV20-1 with TRBJ2-1, with unresolved D. There are 10 residues in the CDR3. Deletions cut 5 bases from V and 7 bases from J, with 6 bases between. Germline values: CDR1 DFQATT, CDR2 SNEGSKA (reference sequence). CDR3 in DNA: TGCAGTGCTGTGGGGAATGAGCAGTTCTTC. Encoded protein: CSAVGNEQFF.

This clonotype was detected only a few times. CDR3 sequence: CASSEGPNGPDTQYF. In DNA form, the CDR3 reads TGCGCCAGCAGCGAAGGACCGAATGGACCAGATACGCAGTATTTT. V gene TRBV4-1 combines with J gene TRBJ2-3, with D hard to call. The length of the CDR3 is 15 residues. In germline, CDR1 is MGHRA, CDR2 YSYEKL. V lost 5 bases, J lost 4 bases, and 16 bases lay in between.

This clonotype appeared a few times. V is TRBV5-1 and J is TRBJ2-1; perhaps TRBD2 as D (5 bases). CDR1 and CDR2 from the germline V gene are SGHRS and YFSETQ. V lost 3 bases and J lost 2, with 12 bases in between. The CDR3 spans 15 residues. CDR3 bases: TGCGCCAGCAGCTCCACGGTGGAGGCCTACAATGAGCAGTTCTTC. Its protein product is CASSSTVEAYNEQFF.

This clonotype was observed a handful of times. J is TRBJ2-1 and V is TRBV5-1, with 7 nucleotides matching TRBD2. Trimming at V came to 0 bases and at J to 5 bases, leaving 5 bases not matched to a gene. CDR1 is SGHRS, CDR2 YFSETQ, per germline. There are 15 residues in the CDR3. CDR3 bases: TGCGCCAGCAGCTTGGCCGGTGGGACTAACAATGAGCAGTTCTTC. It yields the protein CASSLAGGTNNEQFF.

This clonotype was counted between two and nine times. V is TRBV20-1 and J is TRBJ2-2; tentatively, D is TRBD1 or TRBD2 (5 bases each). The germline gives CDR1 DFQATT, CDR2 SNEGSKA (reference sequence). This CDR3 is built from 16 residues. V lost 3 bases to trimming and J lost 5 bases, with 19 bases between them. The CDR3 nucleotides read TGCAGTGCTAGTAGTGAGCGTAGGGGACGAACCGGGGAGCTGTTTTTT. The encoded protein is CSASSERRGRTGELFF.

This clonotype was recorded a few times. This chain links TRBV12-3 or TRBV12-4 with TRBJ2-3; 10 nucleotides align to TRBD2. The J segment lost 5 bases and the V segment lost 3 bases, leaving 8 bases of the junction unmatched. The CDR3 is made up of 16 amino acids. The CDR3 region is CASSFEVGTSEDTQYF. The CDR3 nucleotides are TGTGCCAGCAGTTTTGAAGTGGGGACTAGCGAAGATACGCAGTATTTT.

This clonotype showed up just a few times. V and J are TRBV5-1 and TRBJ1-1; D is undetermined. The germline V and J ends were trimmed by 0 bases and 5 bases, with 8 bases remaining between them. Germline lookup yields CDR1 SGHRS and CDR2 YFSETQ. The CDR3 is made up of 13 amino acids. The CDR3 sequence is CASSLVGMTEAFF. DNA for the CDR3: TGCGCCAGCAGCTTGGTGGGGATGACTGAAGCTTTCTTT.

The chain joins TRBV4-1 to TRBJ1-2; D not resolved. Trimming removed 7 bases from V and 10 bases from J, with 22 bases in between. CDR3 length equals 14 residues. The germline V gene has CDR1 MGHRA and CDR2 YSYEKL. CDR3 loop: CASTLLMGVFDYTF. DNA for the CDR3: TGCGCCAGCACCCTGCTAATGGGAGTTTTTGACTACACCTTC.

A few counts support this clonotype. The gene calls are TRBV4-3 and TRBJ2-7; maybe TRBD2 (5 bases). Trimming cost V 0 bases and J 3 bases, with 21 bases left between them. The CDR3 has 18 residues. Germline CDR1 is LGHNA and CDR2 is YSLEER. CDR3 amino acids: CASSQELAYSYGSYEQYF. The CDR3 region has the DNA TGCGCCAGCAGCCAAGAACTGGCGTACTCCTATGGGAGCTACGAGCAGTACTTC.

The chain has TRBV30 and TRBJ2-7; TRBD2 might be the D (6 bases). Germline CDR1 and CDR2: GTSNPN and SVGIG (reference sequence). V lost 4 bases and J lost 3, with 13 bases in between. The CDR3 covers 13 residues. CDR3 sequence (DNA): TGTGCCTGGACCGGGGGACGGAACTACGAGCAGTACTTC. Translation gives CAWTGGRNYEQYF.

The chain carries TRBV11-3 and TRBJ2-1; 9 positions agree with TRBD1. In germline, CDR1 is SGHNT, CDR2 YENEEA. CDR3 length: 22 residues. The J segment lost 2 bases and the V segment lost 1 base, leaving 21 bases of the junction unmatched. CDR3 in amino acids: CASSLVKRGLMGQGMTYNEQFF. The CDR3 region has the DNA TGTGCCAGCAGCTTAGTCAAAAGAGGGCTCATGGGACAGGGTATGACCTACAATGAGCAGTTCTTC.

This clonotype has more than one count but fewer than ten. This chain uses TRBV4-2 with TRBJ2-1; D may be TRBD1 (6 bases). Germline CDR1 reads LGHNA; CDR2 reads YNFKEQ. V lost 3 bases and J lost 10, with 13 bases in between. The CDR3 covers 13 residues. The CDR3 DNA is TGTGCCAGCAGCCAGGGGGCGGGCGGAGAGCAGTTCTTC. Its protein product is CASSQGAGGEQFF.

This clonotype has just one count. The chain recombines TRBV29-1 with TRBJ2-2, with D perhaps matching TRBD1 (5 bases). The CDR3 length is 13 residues. The ends were cut back, 4 bases at V and 4 bases at J, with 10 bases in the middle. CDR1 and CDR2 from the germline V gene are SQVTM and ANQGSEA. DNA for the CDR3: TGCAGCGTTGTCAGGGTGGGCACCGGGGAGCTGTTTTTT. This codes for CSVVRVGTGELFF.

This clonotype was counted between two and nine times. The V gene is TRBV7-9, the J gene TRBJ2-1; 9 bases line up with TRBD1. The CDR3 has 15 amino acids. CDR1 is SEHNR and CDR2 is FQNEAQ in the germline V gene (reference sequence). With V trimmed by 2 bases and J by 4 bases, 3 bases remained unmatched. In DNA, the CDR3 is TGTGCCAGCAGCTTACCGGGACAGGGTTACAATGAGCAGTTCTTC. It codes for CASSLPGQGYNEQFF. The whole variable domain, remainder taken from reference TRBV7-9 and TRBJ2-1, is DTGVSQNPRHKITKRGQNVTFRCDPISEHNRLYWYRQTLGQGPEFLTYFQNEAQLEKSRLLSDRFSAERPKGSFSTLEIQRTEQGDSAMYLCASSLPGQGYNEQFFGPGTRLTVL.